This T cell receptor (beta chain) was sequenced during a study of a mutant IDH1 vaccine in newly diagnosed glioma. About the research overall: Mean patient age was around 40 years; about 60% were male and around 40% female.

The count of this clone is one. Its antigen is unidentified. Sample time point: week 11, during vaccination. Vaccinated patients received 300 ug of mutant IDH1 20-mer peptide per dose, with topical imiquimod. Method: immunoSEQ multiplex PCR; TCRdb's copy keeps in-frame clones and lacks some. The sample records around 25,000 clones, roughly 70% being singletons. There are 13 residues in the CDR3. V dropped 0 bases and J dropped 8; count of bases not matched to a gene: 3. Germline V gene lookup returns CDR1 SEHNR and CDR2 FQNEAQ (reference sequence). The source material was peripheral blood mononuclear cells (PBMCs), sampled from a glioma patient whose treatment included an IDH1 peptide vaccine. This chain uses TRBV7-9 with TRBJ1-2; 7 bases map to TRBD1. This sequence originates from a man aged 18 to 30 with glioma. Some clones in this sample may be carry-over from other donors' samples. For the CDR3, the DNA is TGTGCCAGCAGCTTAGCGGGACAGAGGGGCTACACCTTC. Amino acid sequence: CASSLAGQRGYTF.